This T cell receptor beta chain emerged from a study of monozygotic twins with inflammatory bowel disease. Study results and caveats: Sharing of clonotypes with others was lower in IBD patients than in healthy twins, and this was especially so with disease activity. Concordance status among twins (concordant versus discordant) showed no link to repertoire similarity, possibly from limited power.

As concerns this clonotype: Its target is unknown.

CDR3 size: 13 residues. CDR1 and CDR2 from the germline V gene are LGHNA and YSLEER. Every sample had its cDNA made across eight separate reactions. UMIs were attached via template switching, each with a 6-nucleotide sample barcode. TCRdb processed the 5' RACE reads again and assigns one entry to each CDR3 protein, with no DNA. Recorded for this sample: about 380,000 distinct CDR3 sequences. The clonotype originates from a human donor with ulcerative colitis or Crohn's disease, or a healthy co-twin of an affected twin (not recorded which). The sequenced sample was blood. The V gene is TRBV4-3, the J gene TRBJ2-7. This chain's CDR3 is CASSQNGNYEQYF.